A selection of T cell receptor beta chains follows, all from one sample in a study of tumor and adjacent non-tumor tissue in lung cancer. TCRdb reanalysed the multiplex PCR reads using MiXCR and keeps one entry per CDR3 protein. This table has around 50,000 distinct CDR3 sequences, about two thirds appearing once. Source material: distant non-tumor lung tissue. The source of these receptors is a woman between 70 and 85 years old with non-small cell lung cancer. CDR3s include the opening cysteine and the closing phenylalanine or tryptophan. A D gene is named only where the DNA matches it firmly. Rows give clone size only sometimes, using once, few, many, or a class for an expanded clone.

D gene	clone size	V gene	J gene	CDR3 protein	CDR3 DNA
NA	many	TRBV5-6	TRBJ2-1	CASSLVRSSLGSYNEQFF	TGTGCCAGCAGCTTGGTCAGATCAAGCCTTGGTTCCTACAATGAGCAGTTCTTC
TRBD1	NA	TRBV29-1	TRBJ1-2	CGSQGYYGYAF	TGCGGCTCACAGGGGTACTATGGCTACGCCTTC
TRBD2	few	TRBV20-1	TRBJ2-4	CSARDSRGGGDIQYF	TGCAGTGCTAGAGATTCTCGCGGGGGGGGGGACATTCAGTACTTC
NA	NA	TRBV9	TRBJ1-1	CASSVVPQLNTEAFF	TGTGCCAGCAGCGTAGTCCCCCAGCTGAACACTGAAGCTTTCTTT
TRBD1	NA	TRBV30	TRBJ1-2	CAWSSPGGMNYGYTF	TGTGCCTGGAGTTCTCCAGGGGGCATGAACTATGGCTACACCTTC
NA	few	TRBV30	TRBJ1-2	CASPAGGYGYTF	TGTGCCTCTCCAGCGGGCGGCTATGGCTACACCTTC
NA	few	TRBV5-1	TRBJ1-1	CASSSLGPQNTEAFF	TGCGCCAGCAGCTCCCTTGGACCGCAGAACACTGAAGCTTTCTTT
NA	many	TRBV30	TRBJ2-7	CACGRPDLGAYEQYF	TGTGCCTGCGGCCGGCCCGATCTGGGCGCGTACGAGCAGTACTTC
NA	NA	TRBV4-2	TRBJ2-2	CASNQYWATNTGELFF	TGTGCCAGCAACCAATATTGGGCCACGAACACCGGGGAACTGTTTTTT
NA	many	TRBV6-5	TRBJ2-1	CASSYDSVSYNEQFF	TGTGCCAGCAGTTACGACAGTGTCTCCTACAATGAGCAGTTCTTC
TRBD2	NA	TRBV6-2/TRBV6-3	TRBJ2-1	CVTGLAGGETEQFF	TGCGTCACGGGACTAGCGGGAGGAGAAACTGAGCAGTTCTTC
NA	NA	TRBV4-1	TRBJ2-7	CARSPRDDTYEQYF	TGCGCCAGAAGCCCCCGGGACGATACCTACGAGCAGTACTTC
NA	NA	TRBV6-5	TRBJ2-2	CTSRVSNTGQLLF	TGTACCAGCAGGGTATCGAACACCGGGCAGCTGTTATTT
NA	NA	TRBV20-1	TRBJ1-2	CSPRGGDGDNYGYTF	TGCAGTCCTAGGGGGGGGGACGGAGATAACTATGGCTACACCTTC
NA	many	TRBV20-1	TRBJ2-3	CSATAGSDTQYF	TGCAGTGCTACCGCAGGGAGTGATACGCAGTATTTT